One sample yielded the 23 T cell receptor beta chains listed below, sequenced in a study of shared clonotypes between healthy human individuals. The repertoire was sequenced with immunoSEQ multiplex PCR; TCRdb's copy has only in-frame clones and lacks some. There are over a million clones in the sample; 98% occur only once, and around 0.33% lies in the top ten. Sequenced material: naive CD4+ T cells sorted from blood. The subset is: CD45RA+ positively selected. The receptors were gathered from a man aged 30 to 39 in good health.

The rearrangement uses TRBV28 and TRBJ2-3, with unresolved D. The CDR3 is 14 amino acids. Germline V gives CDR1 MDHEN, CDR2 SYDVKM. Trimming pared 3 bases from V and 6 bases from J, leaving 13 bases between. CDR3 loop: CASSFGRTTDTQYF. The CDR3 DNA reads as TGTGCCAGCAGTTTCGGGCGGACCACGGATACGCAGTATTTT.

The CDR3 loop is CSVLFQRQFTEAFF. CDR3 DNA: TGCAGCGTTTTGTTCCAAAGACAGTTCACTGAAGCTTTCTTT. The rearrangement links TRBV29-1 to TRBJ1-1; a possible D gene is TRBD1 (5 bases). The CDR3 runs to 14 residues. Per the germline V gene, CDR1 is SQVTM and CDR2 is ANQGSEA. Trimming removed 5 bases at V and 4 bases at J, with 17 bases between.

The chain links TRBV5-1 to TRBJ2-6; the match to TRBD1 covers 9 bases. V lost 3 bases, J lost 12 bases, and 10 bases stayed unmatched. The CDR3 is made up of 15 amino acids. The germline V gene encodes CDR1 SGHRS and CDR2 YFSETQ. The CDR3 spells CASSYGQGPVTVLTF. CDR3 coding DNA: TGCGCCAGCAGCTACGGACAGGGGCCTGTTACCGTCCTGACTTTC.

The genes are TRBV5-1 and TRBJ2-2; unclear D gene. The V end lost 1 base, the J end lost 4 bases, and 8 bases lay between the germline ends. CDR1 and CDR2 from the germline V gene are SGHRS and YFSETQ. CDR3 length: 14 amino acids. For the CDR3, the DNA is TGCGCCAGCAGCTTGTACGATGTCACCGGGGAGCTGTTTTTT. Amino acid sequence: CASSLYDVTGELFF.

This chain links TRBV18 with TRBJ2-5; 9 positions agree with TRBD1. Germline CDR1 is KGHSH and CDR2 is LQKENI. This CDR3 contains 15 residues. V lost 3 bases and J lost 0; bases outside the gene matches: 2. The CDR3 loop reads CASSPGTGYQETQYF. The CDR3 coding sequence is TGTGCCAGCTCACCCGGGACAGGGTACCAAGAGACCCAGTACTTC.

The chain is built from TRBV7-2 and TRBJ2-1; 8 bases align to TRBD1. V lost 3 bases to trimming and J lost 7 bases; unmatched junction nucleotides: 11. The CDR3 runs to 16 residues. Germline V gene sequence: CDR1 SGHTA, CDR2 FQGNSA. CDR3 sequence (DNA): TGTGCCAGCAGCTTCGGACAGGGTTTGGCCGGGAATGAGCAGTTCTTC. It encodes CASSFGQGLAGNEQFF.

This chain uses TRBV14 with TRBJ1-1; D remains ambiguous. The CDR3 covers 11 residues. The germline V gene encodes CDR1 SGHDN and CDR2 FVKESK. V was trimmed by 2 bases and J by 8 bases, leaving 6 bases between them. DNA for the CDR3: TGTGCCAGCAGCCAAAGTGGGGAAGCTTTCTTT. Residues: CASSQSGEAFF.

This clone is a singleton in its sample. The chain employs TRBV18 and TRBJ2-1, with TRBD1 matching 7 bases. Germline trimming cut 2 bases from V and 5 bases from J; bases unmatched to any gene: 3. The CDR3 is 14 residues long. CDR1 and CDR2 from the germline V gene are KGHSH and LQKENI. CDR3 amino acids: CASSPATGDNEQFF. The CDR3 coding sequence is TGTGCCAGCTCACCAGCTACAGGGGACAATGAGCAGTTCTTC. Full variable domain (remainder filled in from reference TRBV18 and TRBJ2-1): NAGVMQNPRHLVRRRGQEARLRCSPMKGHSHVYWYRQLPEEGLKFMVYLQKENIIDESGMPKERFSAEFPKEGPSILRIQQVVRGDSAAYFCASSPATGDNEQFFGPGTRLTVL.

V gene TRBV5-4 combines with J gene TRBJ2-7, with 8 bases aligning to TRBD1. The length of the CDR3 is 13 residues. The germline V gene has CDR1 SGHNT and CDR2 YYREEE (reference sequence). Germline trimming cut 5 bases from V and 4 bases from J; bases unmatched to any gene: 5. Here the CDR3 reads CASSAGGFYEQYF. In nucleotides, the CDR3 is TGTGCCAGCAGTGCAGGGGGCTTTTACGAGCAGTACTTC. Variable domain in full (rest from reference TRBV5-4 and TRBJ2-7): ETGVTQSPTHLIKTRGQQVTLRCSSQSGHNTVSWYQQALGQGPQFIFQYYREEENGRGNFPPRFSGLQFPNYSSELNVNALELDDSALYLCASSAGGFYEQYFGPGTRLTVT.

The chain combines TRBV28 with TRBJ1-5; a possible D gene is TRBD1 (5 bases). This CDR3 comprises 14 residues. Germline V CDR1 and CDR2: MDHEN, SYDVKM. The germline V and J ends were trimmed by 6 bases and 2 bases, with 11 bases remaining between them. CDR3 sequence (DNA): TGTGCCAGCAGACGCAGGGAAGGCAATCAGCCCCAGCATTTT. Its translation is CASRRREGNQPQHF.

This rearrangement joins TRBV7-2 to TRBJ2-5, with D possibly matching TRBD2 (5 bases). This CDR3 region has 14 residues. Trimming shortened V by 1 base and J by 2 bases, and 8 bases separated the two germline ends. CDR1 and CDR2 (germline): SGHTA, FQGNSA. Written as DNA, the CDR3 is TGTGCCAGCAGCTTAGATTCGGGGCAAGAGACCCAGTACTTC. Translation gives CASSLDSGQETQYF. Looking up the rest from reference TRBV7-2 and TRBJ2-5 gives the full variable domain: GAGVSQSPSNKVTEKGKDVELRCDPISGHTALYWYRQSLGQGLEFLIYFQGNSAPDKSGLPSDRFSAERTGGSVSTLTIQRTQQEDSAVYLCASSLDSGQETQYFGPGTRLLVL.

The gene calls are TRBV29-1 and TRBJ2-7; 9 positions match TRBD1. Germline loops: CDR1 SQVTM, CDR2 ANQGSEA. The CDR3 is 15 amino acids. The trim removed 7 bases at V and 5 bases at J, leaving 15 bases unmatched. CDR3 region: CSARGTGSPLNEQYF. CDR3 nucleotides: TGCAGCGCGAGGGGGACAGGGAGTCCCCTGAACGAGCAGTACTTC.

This clone is a singleton in its sample. This sequence joins TRBV7-8 and TRBJ1-2; weak D call: TRBD1 (5 bases). Trimming took 2 bases from V and 4 from J, leaving 20 bases between them. CDR1 is SGHVS and CDR2 is FQNEAQ in the germline V gene. CDR3 length equals 17 residues. The CDR3 DNA reads TGTGCCAGCAGCTTATATGGGGGGTCTCAGACGGGCTATGGCTACACCTTC. It is translated as CASSLYGGSQTGYGYTF.

This clone was seen just once. The gene calls are TRBV19 and TRBJ2-7, with TRBD2 identical over 9 bases. Germline trimming cut 0 bases from V and 5 bases from J; bases unmatched to any gene: 14. CDR3 length: 18 amino acids. Germline CDR1 reads LNHDA; CDR2 reads SQIVND (reference sequence). DNA of the CDR3: TGTGCCAGTAGTATAGATCCATCTGTAGTAGCGGGAGTAAACGAGCAGTACTTC. It encodes CASSIDPSVVAGVNEQYF.

The sample holds one count of this clone. This rearrangement joins TRBV6-1 to TRBJ2-2, with 9 bases lining up with TRBD2. There are 15 residues in the CDR3. The V gene's germline CDR1 is MNHNS and CDR2 SASEGT. J gave up 3 bases and V 6 bases, and 5 bases lay outside the gene matches. In DNA form, the CDR3 reads TGTGCCAGCAGGGCCCTAGCGGGATACACCGGGGAGCTGTTTTTT. Protein: CASRALAGYTGELFF.

This chain links TRBV5-1 with TRBJ2-1; 7 positions match TRBD2. The CDR3 extends over 16 amino acids. Trimming took 0 bases from V and 8 from J; bases not matched to a gene: 11. Germline V gives CDR1 SGHRS, CDR2 YFSETQ. DNA of the CDR3: TGCGCCAGCAGCTTGGATGTCAGCACCCGGGAGGATGAGCAGTTCTTC. Amino acid sequence: CASSLDVSTREDEQFF.

The chain has TRBV5-1 and TRBJ2-7; TRBD2 aligns across 8 bases. Germline assignment: CDR1 SGHRS and CDR2 YFSETQ. The J segment lost 9 bases and the V segment lost 0 bases, leaving 5 bases of the junction unmatched. The CDR3 is made up of 13 amino acids. CDR3 sequence reads: CASSLGGLAVQYF. The CDR3 bases are TGCGCCAGCAGCTTGGGTGGACTAGCTGTGCAGTACTTC.

The table lists this clone with a count of one. The chain recombines TRBV19 with TRBJ1-2; D not resolved. Trimming left V 6 bases short and J 1 base short, with 12 bases between. Per germline, CDR1 LNHDA and CDR2 SQIVND (reference sequence). The CDR3 has 14 amino acids. The CDR3 sequence: CASSGRRDNYGYTF. As DNA, the CDR3 is TGTGCCAGTAGCGGGCGGCGGGATAACTATGGCTACACCTTC.

The chain uses TRBV11-2 and TRBJ1-3; tentatively, D is TRBD1 (5 bases). The CDR3 is made up of 15 amino acids. Trimming took off 2 bases at V and 2 bases at J, with 10 bases between the two ends. Germline assignment: CDR1 SGHAT and CDR2 FQNNGV. CDR3 in DNA: TGTGCCAGCAGCTTATCTTGGGGGACTGGAAACACCATATATTTT. This encodes CASSLSWGTGNTIYF.

This chain links TRBV7-2 with TRBJ1-3; TRBD1 matches 10 bases. The CDR3 has 17 residues. The trim removed 0 bases at V and 3 bases at J, leaving 5 bases unmatched. Germline V gene lookup returns CDR1 SGHTA and CDR2 FQGNSA. The CDR3 protein is CASSLAGQGVGGNTIYF. CDR3 sequence (DNA): TGTGCCAGCAGCTTAGCCGGACAGGGGGTCGGTGGAAACACCATATATTTT.

The chain joins TRBV29-1 to TRBJ1-1; D unresolved. V lost 4 bases and J lost 0, with 9 bases in between. Germline V gene lookup returns CDR1 SQVTM and CDR2 ANQGSEA. This CDR3 is built from 13 residues. CDR3: CSVVWVLNTEAFF. The DNA for the CDR3 is TGCAGCGTTGTCTGGGTTTTGAACACTGAAGCTTTCTTT.

This chain joins TRBV14 and TRBJ2-3, with 10 nucleotides matching TRBD2. The CDR3 loop spans 17 amino acids. With 4 bases clipped from V and 0 bases from J, the junction kept 7 bases outside the gene matches. The germline V gene encodes CDR1 SGHDN and CDR2 FVKESK. CDR3 DNA: TGTGCCAGCAGCCTCAGGACTAGCGGAGGAAGCACAGATACGCAGTATTTT. Its protein product is CASSLRTSGGSTDTQYF.

The V gene is TRBV10-3, the J gene TRBJ1-5; possible D gene TRBD1, 6 bases. V lost 4 bases and J 7 bases, leaving 11 bases between the germline ends. In germline, CDR1 is ENHRY, CDR2 SYGVKD. The CDR3 contains 13 residues. CDR3 sequence: CAISGQGPQPQHF. CDR3 bases: TGTGCCATCAGTGGCCAGGGGCCCCAGCCCCAGCATTTT.